This entry concerns a single T cell receptor (beta chain). Antigen specificity is unknown. The sample belongs to a study of T cell responses to AZD1222 COVID-19 vaccine. The CDR3 contains 14 residues. V was shortened by 5 bases and J by 5 bases, with 13 bases between the two germline ends. Germline V gene data show CDR1 as MNHEY and CDR2 as SMNVEV (reference sequence). Broader study findings: Distributed over spike, vaccine-associated CD4 TCRs predominated at 160-218 and 743-854. Donors were chiefly white British, with a greater number of females, and clonal diversity was perhaps underestimated.

Profiling relied on immunoSEQ multiplex PCR, and the TCRdb table lists in-frame clones only, not all of them. The repertoire consists of about 180,000 clones, with about 91% occurring once and the leading ten covering approximately 2%. The receptor was derived from an adult in good health. Sequencing used peripheral blood, obtained on day 0 of AZD1222 vaccination. The chain is built from TRBV27 and TRBJ2-4, with D tentatively TRBD2 (5 bases). CDR3 nucleotides: TGTGCCAGCAGTATAAACGCCGGGGAAAACATTCAGTACTTC. Translating it yields CASSINAGENIQYF.